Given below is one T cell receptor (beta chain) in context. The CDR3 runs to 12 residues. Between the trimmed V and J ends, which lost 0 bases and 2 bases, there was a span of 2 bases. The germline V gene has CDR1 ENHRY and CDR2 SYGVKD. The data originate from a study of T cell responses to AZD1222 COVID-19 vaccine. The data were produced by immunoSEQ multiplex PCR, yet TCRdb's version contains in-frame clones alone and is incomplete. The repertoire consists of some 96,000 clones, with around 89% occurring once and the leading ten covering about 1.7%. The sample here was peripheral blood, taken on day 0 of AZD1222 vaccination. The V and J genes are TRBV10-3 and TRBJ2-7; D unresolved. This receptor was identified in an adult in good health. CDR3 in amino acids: CAISESTYEQYF. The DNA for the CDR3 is TGTGCCATCAGTGAGTCGACCTACGAGCAGTACTTC.